This T cell receptor beta chain was identified in a study of cytomegalovirus exposure and HLA in healthy donors. The PCR made use of 60 Vbeta and 13 Jbeta primers. Some clones are missing from TCRdb's copy, which holds only in-frame ones; the method was immunoSEQ multiplex PCR. This sample carries fewer than 200,000 clones, approximately 70% of them seen once, and the ten largest clones take 2% to 2.5%. The source of this sequence is a human donor in good health. The sample was PBMCs.

The CDR3 nucleotides read TGCAGTGCTAGAGTGGGCTCACCCCTCCACTTT. Amino acid sequence: CSARVGSPLHF. The V gene is TRBV20-1, the J gene TRBJ1-6; D not resolved. Looked up from germline, CDR1 is DFQATT and CDR2 is SNEGSKA (reference sequence). CDR3 length equals 11 residues. Trimming took off 1 base at V and 10 bases at J, with 5 bases between the two ends.